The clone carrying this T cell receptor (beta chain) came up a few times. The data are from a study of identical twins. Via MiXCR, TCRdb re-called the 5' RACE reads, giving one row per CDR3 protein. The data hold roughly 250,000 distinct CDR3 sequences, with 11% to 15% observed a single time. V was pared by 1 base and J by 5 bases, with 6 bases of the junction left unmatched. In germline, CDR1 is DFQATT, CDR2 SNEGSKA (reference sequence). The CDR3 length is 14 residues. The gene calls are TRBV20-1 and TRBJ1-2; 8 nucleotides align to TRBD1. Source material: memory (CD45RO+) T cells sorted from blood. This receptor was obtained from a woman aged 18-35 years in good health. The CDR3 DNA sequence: TGCAGTGCTAGAGGACAGGGGTCGGATTATGGCTACACCTTC. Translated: CSARGQGSDYGYTF.